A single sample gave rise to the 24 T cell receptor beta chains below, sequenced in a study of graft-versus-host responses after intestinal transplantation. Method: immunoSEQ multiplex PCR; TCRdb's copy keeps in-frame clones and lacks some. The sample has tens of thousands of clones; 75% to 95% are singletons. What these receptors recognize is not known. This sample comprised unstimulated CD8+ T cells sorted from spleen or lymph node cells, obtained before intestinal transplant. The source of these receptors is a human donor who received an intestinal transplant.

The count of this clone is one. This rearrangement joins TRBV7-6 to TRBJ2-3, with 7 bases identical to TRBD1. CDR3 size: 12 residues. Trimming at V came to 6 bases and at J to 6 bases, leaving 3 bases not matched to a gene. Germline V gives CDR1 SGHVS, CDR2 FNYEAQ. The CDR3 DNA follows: TGTGCCAGCAGTTTCAGGGGGGATACGCAGTATTTT. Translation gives CASSFRGDTQYF. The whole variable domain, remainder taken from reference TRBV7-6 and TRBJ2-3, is GAGVSQSPRYKVTKRGQDVALRCDPISGHVSLYWYRQALGQGPEFLTYFNYEAQQDKSGLPNDRFSAERPEGSISTLTIQRTEQRDSAMYRCASSFRGDTQYFGPGTRLTVL.

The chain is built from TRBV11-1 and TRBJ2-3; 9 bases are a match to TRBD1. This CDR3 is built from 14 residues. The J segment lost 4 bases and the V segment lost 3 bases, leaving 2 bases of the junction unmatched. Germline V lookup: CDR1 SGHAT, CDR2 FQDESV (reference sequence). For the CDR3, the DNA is TGTGCCAGCAGCTTCCGACAGGGGGCAGATACGCAGTATTTT. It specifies CASSFRQGADTQYF.

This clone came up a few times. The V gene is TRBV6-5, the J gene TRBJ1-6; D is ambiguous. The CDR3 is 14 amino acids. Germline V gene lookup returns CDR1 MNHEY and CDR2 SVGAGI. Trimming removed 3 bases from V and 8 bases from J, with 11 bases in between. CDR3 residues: CASSYVASHSPLHF. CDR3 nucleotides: TGTGCCAGCAGTTATGTAGCCAGCCATTCACCCCTCCACTTT.

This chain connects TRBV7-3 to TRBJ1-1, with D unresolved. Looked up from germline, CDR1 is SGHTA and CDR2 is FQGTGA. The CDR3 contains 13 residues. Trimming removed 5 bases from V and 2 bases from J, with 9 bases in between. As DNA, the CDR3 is TGTGCCAGCAGCCGCACGTCCAACACTGAAGCTTTCTTT. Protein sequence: CASSRTSNTEAFF.

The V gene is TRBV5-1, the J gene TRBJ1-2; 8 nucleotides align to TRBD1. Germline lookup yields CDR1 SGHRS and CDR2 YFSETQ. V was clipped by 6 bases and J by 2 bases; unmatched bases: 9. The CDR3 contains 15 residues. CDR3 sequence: CASTFTGQDNYGYTF. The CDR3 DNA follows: TGCGCCAGCACATTCACGGGACAGGACAACTATGGCTACACCTTC.

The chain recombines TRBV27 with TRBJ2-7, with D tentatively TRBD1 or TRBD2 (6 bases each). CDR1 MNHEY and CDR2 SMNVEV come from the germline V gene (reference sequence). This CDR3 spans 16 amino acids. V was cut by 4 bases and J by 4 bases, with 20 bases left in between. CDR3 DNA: TGTGCCAGCAGTTCCCTCTTTGTGGGGGGCCTGTACGAGCAGTACTTC. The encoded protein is CASSSLFVGGLYEQYF.

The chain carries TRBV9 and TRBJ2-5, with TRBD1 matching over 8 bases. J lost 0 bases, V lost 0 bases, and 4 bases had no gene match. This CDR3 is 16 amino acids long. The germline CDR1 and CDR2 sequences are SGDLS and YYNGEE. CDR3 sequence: CASSVGTGSHQETQYF. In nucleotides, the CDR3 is TGTGCCAGCAGCGTAGGGACAGGGTCCCACCAAGAGACCCAGTACTTC.

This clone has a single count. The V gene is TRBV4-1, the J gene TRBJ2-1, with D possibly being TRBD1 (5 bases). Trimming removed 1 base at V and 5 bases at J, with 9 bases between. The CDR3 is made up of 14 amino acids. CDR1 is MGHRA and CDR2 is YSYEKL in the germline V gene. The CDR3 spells CASSQVRGNNEQFF. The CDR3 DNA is TGCGCCAGCAGCCAAGTAAGGGGTAACAATGAGCAGTTCTTC.

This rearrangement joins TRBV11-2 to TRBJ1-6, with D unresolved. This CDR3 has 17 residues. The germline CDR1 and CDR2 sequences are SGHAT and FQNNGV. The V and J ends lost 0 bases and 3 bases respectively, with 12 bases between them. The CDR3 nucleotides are TGTGCCAGCAGCTTAGATCCCCATCGAGACTATAATTCACCCCTCCACTTT. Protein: CASSLDPHRDYNSPLHF.

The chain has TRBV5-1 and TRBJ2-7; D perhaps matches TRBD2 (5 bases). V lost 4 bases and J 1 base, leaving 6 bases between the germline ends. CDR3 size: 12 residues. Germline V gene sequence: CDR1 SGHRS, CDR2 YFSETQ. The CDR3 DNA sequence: TGCGCCAGCAGCACGGGATCCTACGAGCAGTACTTC. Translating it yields CASSTGSYEQYF.

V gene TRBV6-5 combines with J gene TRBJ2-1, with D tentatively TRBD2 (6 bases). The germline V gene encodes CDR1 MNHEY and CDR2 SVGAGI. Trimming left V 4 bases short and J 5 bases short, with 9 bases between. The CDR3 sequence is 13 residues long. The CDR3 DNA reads TGTGCCAGCAGTTCTAGCGTGGACAATGAGCAGTTCTTC. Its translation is CASSSSVDNEQFF.

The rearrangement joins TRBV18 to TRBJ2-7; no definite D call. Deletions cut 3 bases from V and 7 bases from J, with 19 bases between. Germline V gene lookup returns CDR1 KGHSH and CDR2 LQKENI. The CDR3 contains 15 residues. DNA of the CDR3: TGTGCCAGCTCACCTGACGGTCCCCTTTCGGAGGAGCAGTACTTC. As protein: CASSPDGPLSEEQYF. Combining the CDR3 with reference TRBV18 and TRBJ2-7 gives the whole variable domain NAGVMQNPRHLVRRRGQEARLRCSPMKGHSHVYWYRQLPEEGLKFMVYLQKENIIDESGMPKERFSAEFPKEGPSILRIQQVVRGDSAAYFCASSPDGPLSEEQYFGPGTRLTVT.

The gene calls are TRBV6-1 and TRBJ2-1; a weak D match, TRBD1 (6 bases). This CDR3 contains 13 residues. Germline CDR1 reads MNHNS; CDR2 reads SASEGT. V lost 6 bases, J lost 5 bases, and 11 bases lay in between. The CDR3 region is CASSRDIHNEQFF. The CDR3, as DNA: TGTGCCAGCAGCCGGGACATACACAATGAGCAGTTCTTC.

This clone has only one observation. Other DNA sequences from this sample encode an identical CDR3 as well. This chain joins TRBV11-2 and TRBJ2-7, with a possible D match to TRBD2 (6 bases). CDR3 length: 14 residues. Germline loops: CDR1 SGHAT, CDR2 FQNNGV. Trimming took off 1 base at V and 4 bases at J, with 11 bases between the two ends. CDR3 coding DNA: TGTGCCAGCAGCTTAGGTCCCGGGACTTACGAGCAGTACTTC. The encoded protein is CASSLGPGTYEQYF.

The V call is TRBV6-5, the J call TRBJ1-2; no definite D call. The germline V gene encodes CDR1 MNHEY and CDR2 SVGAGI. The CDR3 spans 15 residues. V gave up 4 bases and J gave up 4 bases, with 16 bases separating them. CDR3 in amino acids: CASSLILGPGYGYTF. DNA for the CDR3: TGTGCCAGCAGTTTGATCCTGGGCCCAGGCTATGGCTACACCTTC.

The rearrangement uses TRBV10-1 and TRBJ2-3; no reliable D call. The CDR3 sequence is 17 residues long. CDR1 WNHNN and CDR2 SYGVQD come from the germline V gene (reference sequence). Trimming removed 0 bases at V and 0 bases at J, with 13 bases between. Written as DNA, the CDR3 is TGCGCCAGCAGTGAGTCGGTTGGGCAGCCTAGCACAGATACGCAGTATTTT. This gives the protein CASSESVGQPSTDTQYF.

The CDR3 sequence is CATLLGRQYF. CDR3 coding DNA: TGTGCCACCCTTTTGGGTAGGCAGTATTTT. This chain links TRBV6-5 with TRBJ2-3; the D is unclear. The CDR3 is 10 amino acids. Trimming took off 10 bases at V and 11 bases at J, with 13 bases between the two ends. Germline V lookup: CDR1 MNHEY, CDR2 SVGAGI.

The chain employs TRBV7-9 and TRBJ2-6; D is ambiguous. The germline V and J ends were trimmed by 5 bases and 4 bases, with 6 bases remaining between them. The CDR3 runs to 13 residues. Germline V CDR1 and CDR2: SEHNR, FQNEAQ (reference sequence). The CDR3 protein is CASSPIGANVLTF. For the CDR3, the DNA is TGTGCCAGCAGCCCAATCGGGGCCAACGTCCTGACTTTC.

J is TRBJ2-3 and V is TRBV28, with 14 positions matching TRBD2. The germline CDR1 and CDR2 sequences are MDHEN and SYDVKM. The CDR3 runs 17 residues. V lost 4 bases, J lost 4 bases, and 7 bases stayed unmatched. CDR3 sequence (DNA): TGTGCCAGCAGTTGGGGACTAGCGGGAGCGAAGGCAGATACGCAGTATTTT. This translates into CASSWGLAGAKADTQYF.

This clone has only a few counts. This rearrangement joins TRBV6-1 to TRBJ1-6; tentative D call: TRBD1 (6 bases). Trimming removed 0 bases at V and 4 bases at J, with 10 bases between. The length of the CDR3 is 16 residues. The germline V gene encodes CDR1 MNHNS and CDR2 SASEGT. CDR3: CASSEAGQFYNSPLHF. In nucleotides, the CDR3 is TGTGCCAGCAGTGAAGCCGGACAGTTTTATAATTCACCCCTCCACTTT.

The CDR3 DNA reads TGTGCCAGCATGGGACTTAGTAACACCGGGGAGCTGTTTTTT. Translated: CASMGLSNTGELFF. The chain carries TRBV6-1 and TRBJ2-2; TRBD2 might be the D (6 bases). Trimming removed 7 bases from V and 2 bases from J, with 11 bases in between. Germline loops: CDR1 MNHNS, CDR2 SASEGT. The CDR3 contains 14 residues.

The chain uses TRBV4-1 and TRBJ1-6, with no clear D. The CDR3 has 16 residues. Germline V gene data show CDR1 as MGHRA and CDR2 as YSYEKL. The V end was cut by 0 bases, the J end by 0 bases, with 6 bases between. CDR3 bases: TGCGCCAGCAGCCAAGACCTTACCTCCTATAATTCACCCCTCCACTTT. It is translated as CASSQDLTSYNSPLHF.

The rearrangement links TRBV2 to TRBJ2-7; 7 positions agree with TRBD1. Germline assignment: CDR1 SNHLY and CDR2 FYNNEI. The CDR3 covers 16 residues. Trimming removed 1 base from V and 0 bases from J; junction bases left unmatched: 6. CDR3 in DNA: TGTGCCAGCAGTGAAGTAAGGGGACAGAGCTCCTACGAGCAGTACTTC. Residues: CASSEVRGQSSYEQYF. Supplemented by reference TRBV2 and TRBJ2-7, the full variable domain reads EPEVTQTPSHQVTQMGQEVILRCVPISNHLYFYWYRQILGQKVEFLVSFYNNEISEKSEIFDDQFSVERPDGSNFTLKIRSTKLEDSAMYFCASSEVRGQSSYEQYFGPGTRLTVT.

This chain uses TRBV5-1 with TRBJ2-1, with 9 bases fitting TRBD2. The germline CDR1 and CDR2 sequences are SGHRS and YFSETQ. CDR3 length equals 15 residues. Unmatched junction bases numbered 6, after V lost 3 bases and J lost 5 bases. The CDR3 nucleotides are TGCGCCAGCAGCTCCGTAGCGGGAGAAAACAATGAGCAGTTCTTC. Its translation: CASSSVAGENNEQFF.